A selection of T cell receptor beta chains follows, all from one sample in a study of blood T cell repertoires in COVID-19. Produced via immunoSEQ multiplex PCR; TCRdb's table is partial and in-frame only. The top ten clones hold roughly 2.5% of a sample with 100,000 to 130,000 clones, about 88% of them seen once. Source material: peripheral blood. The receptors derive from a human donor in a cohort sampled during active COVID-19. The CDR3 runs from the conserved cysteine through the conserved F or W. The D gene is left open where the match is weak. The size of a clone is reported for some rows only, either as once, few or many, or as a class for expanded clones.

DNA	CDR3	size	V	J	D
TGCAGCGCTACCCCCCCCCAGGGTTCCGGGGAGCTGTTTTTT	CSATPPQGSGELFF	.	TRBV29-1	TRBJ2-2	.
TGTGCCTGGAGTTGGGGCGGCCAAGAGACCCAGTACTTC	CAWSWGGQETQYF	.	TRBV30	TRBJ2-5	.
TGTGCCTGGAGCGTCTCGACAGGGCTAGCTAACTATGGCTACACCTTC	CAWSVSTGLANYGYTF	.	TRBV30	TRBJ1-2	TRBD1
TGCGCCAGCAGCTTAACGGGGGGGCCGCTGTATGAGCAGTTCTTC	CASSLTGGPLYEQFF	.	TRBV5-1	TRBJ2-1	TRBD2
TGTGCCAGCAGCAGGGTGGGAGCGAACACCGGGGAGCTGTTTTTT	CASSRVGANTGELFF	.	TRBV3-1/TRBV3-2	TRBJ2-2	.
TGCGCCAGCAGCTTGGGGGCAGGGCCCAGCTCCTACGAGCAGTACTTC	CASSLGAGPSSYEQYF	few	TRBV5-1	TRBJ2-7	.
TGTGCCATCAGTGAGGGACAGGGGGGTTCACCCCTCCACTTT	CAISEGQGGSPLHF	.	TRBV10-3	TRBJ1-6	TRBD1
TGTGCCAGCAGTTATCCGGGACTAGCGGTGAACACCGGGGAGCTGTTTTTT	CASSYPGLAVNTGELFF	few	TRBV7-6	TRBJ2-2	TRBD2
TGTGCCACCAGTGACCCAACCGGGAGGACAGATACGCAGTATTTT	CATSDPTGRTDTQYF	.	TRBV24-1	TRBJ2-3	TRBD2
TGCGCCAGCAGCCAGGACCGGGACATAGTCTACAATGAGCAGTTCTTC	CASSQDRDIVYNEQFF	.	TRBV4-1	TRBJ2-1	.
TGTGCCAGCAGTCAACAGGGGAACGGAAACACCATATATTTT	CASSQQGNGNTIYF	.	TRBV6-5	TRBJ1-3	TRBD1
TGTGCCAGCAGCCCGGAGACAGGGGGCAACTATGGCTACACCTTC	CASSPETGGNYGYTF	.	TRBV9	TRBJ1-2	TRBD1
TGTGCCAGCACCGGGACTAGAAGTTTTGCGGAGACCCAGTACTTC	CASTGTRSFAETQYF	.	TRBV2	TRBJ2-5	TRBD2
TGTGCCAGTAGTACCCCCCCGGCCTACGAGCAGTACTTC	CASSTPPAYEQYF	.	TRBV19	TRBJ2-7	.
TGTGCCAGCAGCGCTGACAGGGCTGCCTACAATGAGCAGTTCTTC	CASSADRAAYNEQFF	once	TRBV7-3	TRBJ2-1	TRBD1
TGTGCCAGCACTTTCCAAGGGGGCCCCCTTGGTGAAGCTTTCTTT	CASTFQGGPLGEAFF	.	TRBV7-2	TRBJ1-1	TRBD1
TGTGCCAGCAGTTTATGGGACATCGCAACTAATGAAAAACTGTTTTTT	CASSLWDIATNEKLFF	.	TRBV28	TRBJ1-4	.